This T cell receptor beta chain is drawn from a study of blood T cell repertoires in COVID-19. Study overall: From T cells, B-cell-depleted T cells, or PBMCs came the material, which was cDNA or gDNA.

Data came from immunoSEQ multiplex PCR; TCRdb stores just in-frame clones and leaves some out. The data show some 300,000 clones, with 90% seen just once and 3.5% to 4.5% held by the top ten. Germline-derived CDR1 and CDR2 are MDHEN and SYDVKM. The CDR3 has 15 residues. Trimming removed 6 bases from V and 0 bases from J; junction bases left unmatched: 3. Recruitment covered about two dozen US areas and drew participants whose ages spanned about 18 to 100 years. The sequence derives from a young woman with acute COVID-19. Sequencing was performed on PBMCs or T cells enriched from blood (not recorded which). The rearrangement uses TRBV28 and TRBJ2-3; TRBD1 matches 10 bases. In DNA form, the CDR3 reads TGTGCCAGCAGCTTGGGACAGGGGAGCACAGATACGCAGTATTTT. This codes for CASSLGQGSTDTQYF.